The 7 T cell receptor beta chains presented below share a single source sample, sequenced in a study of T cell responses to AZD1222 COVID-19 vaccine. This table comes from immunoSEQ multiplex PCR, and its TCRdb copy is limited to in-frame clones, with some not included. There are over 40,000 clones in the sample; 84% occur only once, and roughly 27% lies in the top ten. The material sequenced was peripheral blood, taken on day 0 of AZD1222 vaccination. Receptors originate from an adult in good health.

This clone was recorded once. This sequence joins TRBV5-1 and TRBJ2-7; D may be TRBD1 (5 bases). Germline V gene data show CDR1 as SGHRS and CDR2 as YFSETQ. Trimming shortened V by 4 bases and J by 0 bases, and 17 bases separated the two germline ends. CDR3 size: 16 residues. The CDR3 DNA sequence: TGCGCCAGCAGCCCCCGAAGGGGCGGAAGCTCCTACGAGCAGTACTTC. This gives the protein CASSPRRGGSSYEQYF.

This rearrangement joins TRBV7-9 to TRBJ2-3; 9 nucleotides match TRBD2. With 5 bases clipped from V and 8 bases from J, the junction kept 8 bases outside the gene matches. The CDR3 spans 14 residues. CDR1 is SEHNR, CDR2 FQNEAQ, per germline (reference sequence). The CDR3 DNA is TGTGCCAGCAGCAACAATCCGGGACTAGCTACGCAGTATTTT. Residues: CASSNNPGLATQYF.

The rearrangement joins TRBV6-5 to TRBJ1-3, with 9 bases that match TRBD1. V trimming: 5 bases; J trimming: 4 bases; junction bases outside the gene matches: 6. The length of the CDR3 is 15 residues. The germline gives CDR1 MNHEY, CDR2 SVGAGI. CDR3: CASSRTGGEGNTIYF. The CDR3 DNA follows: TGTGCCAGCAGTCGTACAGGGGGCGAGGGAAACACCATATATTTT.

This clone has a single count. In the same sample, other DNA sequences code for this CDR3. The chain employs TRBV11-2 and TRBJ1-2; D is possibly TRBD1 (6 bases). Deletions cut 5 bases from V and 3 bases from J, with 10 bases between. The CDR3 spans 13 residues. The germline V gene has CDR1 SGHAT and CDR2 FQNNGV. CDR3 residues: CASSPAGDYGYTF. The CDR3 region has the DNA TGTGCCAGCAGCCCGGCAGGGGACTATGGCTACACCTTC.

V usage is TRBV14 and J usage is TRBJ2-4; D gene uncertain. Germline V gives CDR1 SGHDN, CDR2 FVKESK. V was shortened by 5 bases and J by 0 bases, with 11 bases between the two germline ends. The CDR3 runs 15 residues. The CDR3 bases are TGTGCCAGCAGCTTAGGGATCCTAGCCAAAAACATTCAGTACTTC. It encodes CASSLGILAKNIQYF.

This clone appeared a few times. The genes are TRBV6-5 and TRBJ1-5; the match to TRBD1 covers 9 bases. V lost 4 bases to trimming and J lost 0 bases; unmatched junction nucleotides: 1. CDR1 is MNHEY and CDR2 is SVGAGI in the germline V gene. The CDR3 has 15 amino acids. CDR3 protein: CASSWTGDSNQPQHF. The CDR3 coding sequence is TGTGCCAGCAGTTGGACAGGGGATAGCAATCAGCCCCAGCATTTT.

The chain carries TRBV6-2 or TRBV6-3 and TRBJ1-3; perhaps TRBD1 as D (5 bases). This CDR3 region has 18 residues. The germline V gene encodes CDR1 MNHEY and CDR2 SVGEGT. V was clipped by 3 bases and J by 7 bases, with 25 bases between them. CDR3 protein: CASSYYETGAGEVNTIYF. The CDR3 DNA reads TGTGCCAGCAGTTATTACGAAACCGGGGCCGGGGAGGTGAACACCATATATTTT.